This T cell receptor beta chain was identified in a study of T cell responses to AZD1222 COVID-19 vaccine. Overall study findings and caveats: CD4 TCRs linked to vaccination spanned spike, dominating at 160-218 and 743-854.

As to this clone: Antigen unknown.

Sequencing was performed with immunoSEQ multiplex PCR; in TCRdb, only in-frame clones are kept and a portion is missing. Among about 150,000 clones listed, roughly 90% were seen once. The receptor's source is an adult in good health. This specimen was peripheral blood, taken on day 0 of AZD1222 vaccination.

The DNA of the CDR3 is TGTGCCAGCAGCCCATCACCGGGACTAGCGGATTACAATGAGCAGTTCTTC. Its protein is CASSPSPGLADYNEQFF. The genes are TRBV11-2 and TRBJ2-1; 11 bases match TRBD2. The V gene's germline CDR1 is SGHAT and CDR2 FQNNGV. J was trimmed by 4 bases and V by 5 bases; bases with no gene match: 10. The CDR3 sequence is 17 residues long.